This TCR beta chain appears in the sequencing data of a study of blood T cell repertoires in COVID-19. This CDR3 comprises 15 residues. V was pared by 0 bases and J by 5 bases, with 7 bases of the junction left unmatched. Germline-derived CDR1 and CDR2 are SGHKS and YYEKEE (reference sequence). Some clones are missing from TCRdb's copy, which holds only in-frame ones; the method was immunoSEQ multiplex PCR. The table has around 500,000 clones, 80% to 90% seen once. The chain uses TRBV5-5 and TRBJ2-7, with 8 positions matching TRBD2. The sample consisted of peripheral blood. This TCR was recovered from a human donor in a cohort sampled during active COVID-19. CDR3 amino acids: CASSLGRGAFDEQYF. As DNA, the CDR3 is TGTGCCAGCAGCTTGGGGCGGGGGGCCTTTGACGAGCAGTACTTC.